This T cell receptor (beta chain) comes out of a study of shared clonotypes between healthy human individuals. A word on this clone: What it recognizes is unknown.

Broader study findings: Larger richness was generally estimated for naive than memory subsets.

At the deep level, the assay was run. Genomic DNA belonging to each subset was distributed in equal measure over several immunoSEQ plates. This table comes from immunoSEQ multiplex PCR, and its TCRdb copy is limited to in-frame clones, with some not included. Among about 2.4 million clones listed, 80% to 95% were seen once. CDR1 and CDR2 (germline): SGHRS, YFSETQ. The CDR3 has 16 residues. V was pared by 4 bases and J by 0 bases, with 7 bases of the junction left unmatched. This chain connects TRBV5-1 to TRBJ2-3, with TRBD2 matching 8 bases. The specimen was naive CD4+ T cells from PBMCs. Stated subset: CD45RA+ positively selected. This sequence originates from a man between 18 and 29 years old in good health. Some clones in this sample may be carry-over from other donors' samples. CDR3 nucleotides: TGCGCCAGCAGCCTAAAACTAGCGGCAAGCACAGATACGCAGTATTTT. It codes for CASSLKLAASTDTQYF.